The 32 T cell receptor beta chains listed next were all sequenced from one sample in a study of identical twins. One entry per CDR3 protein, called by TCRdb with MiXCR from the 5' RACE reads. Altogether around 370,000 distinct CDR3 sequences are present, about 10% being singletons, with the ten largest covering roughly 9%. Sequencing was done on a sample of naive T cells sorted from blood. Receptors were obtained from a woman in her fifties or sixties in good health.

This clonotype occurred a few times. The V and J genes are TRBV11-2 and TRBJ2-3; 7 bases map to TRBD2. Germline CDR1 and CDR2: SGHAT and FQNNGV. The CDR3 runs to 15 residues. V was pared by 5 bases and J by 2 bases, with 7 bases of the junction left unmatched. The CDR3 loop is CASSPPTSLTDTQYF. As DNA, the CDR3 is TGTGCCAGCAGCCCGCCGACTAGCCTCACAGATACGCAGTATTTT.

This clonotype was detected only a few times. The CDR3 coding sequence is TGTGCCAGCAGCCTCCGACAGCCCTACGAGCAGTACTTC. Its protein product is CASSLRQPYEQYF. This sequence joins TRBV11-2 and TRBJ2-7, with D possibly matching TRBD1 (5 bases). With 5 bases removed from V and 2 bases from J, the gap between germline ends came to 10 bases. The CDR3 is 13 amino acids. Germline CDR1 SGHAT, CDR2 FQNNGV.

This chain joins TRBV24-1 and TRBJ2-1; D is uncertain. The length of the CDR3 is 12 residues. With 7 bases removed from V and 7 bases from J, the gap between germline ends came to 10 bases. CDR1 is KGHDR and CDR2 is SFDVKD in the germline V gene. DNA for the CDR3: TGTGCCACCAGCGAGCCCCTTAATGAGCAGTTCTTC. Translation gives CATSEPLNEQFF.

As for this clonotype: This CDR3 is missing its conserved last phenylalanine or tryptophan, likely due to a read error. The V and J genes are TRBV5-1 and TRBJ2-1; 9 nucleotides align to TRBD1. Germline CDR1 is SGHRS and CDR2 is YFSETQ. This CDR3 comprises 15 residues. V shed 4 bases and J 6 bases; nucleotides not matched to a gene: 8. CDR3: CASSPRTGAVNEQFS. The CDR3 coding sequence is TGCGCCAGCAGCCCCCGGACAGGGGCGGTCAATGAGCAGTTCTCC.

This clonotype has at least ten counts. The CDR3 coding sequence is TGTGCCACCAGCAGAGAGGATACAGATACGCAGTATTTT. Translation: CATSREDTDTQYF. V and J are TRBV15 and TRBJ2-3; D is unresolved. Germline loops: CDR1 LNHNV, CDR2 YYDKDF (reference sequence). CDR3 length: 13 amino acids. V lost 0 bases and J lost 3, with 4 bases in between.

V gene TRBV20-1 combines with J gene TRBJ2-5; 10 positions match TRBD2. Germline CDR1 reads DFQATT; CDR2 reads SNEGSKA (reference sequence). V shed 8 bases, J shed 4 bases, and the junction held 16 bases outside the gene matches. CDR3 length: 16 residues. CDR3 in amino acids: CSTIGTSGRASETQYF. CDR3 nucleotides: TGCAGTACTATAGGGACCAGCGGGAGGGCCTCAGAGACCCAGTACTTC.

Many counts were recorded for this clonotype. The V and J genes are TRBV29-1 and TRBJ2-1; D remains unclear. With 6 bases removed from V and 0 bases from J, the gap between germline ends came to 12 bases. Germline V CDR1 and CDR2: SQVTM, ANQGSEA. The CDR3 covers 14 residues. CDR3 residues: CSVKEISSYNEQFF. The CDR3 DNA reads TGCAGCGTGAAAGAAATAAGCTCCTACAATGAGCAGTTCTTC.

This clonotype was observed a few times. The chain is built from TRBV7-6 and TRBJ2-3; D is perhaps TRBD2 (6 bases). Trimming stripped 3 bases from V and 7 bases from J, with 8 bases between. Germline CDR1 is SGHVS and CDR2 is FNYEAQ. This CDR3 contains 12 residues. The CDR3 DNA follows: TGTGCCAGCAGCTTGGGAGGAAATACGCAGTATTTT. It codes for CASSLGGNTQYF.

This clonotype has a handful of counts. The CDR3 sequence is CATSDLGSSYNEQFF. In DNA, the CDR3 is TGTGCCACCAGTGATTTGGGCAGCTCCTACAATGAGCAGTTCTTC. The V gene is TRBV24-1, the J gene TRBJ2-1; D unresolved. The CDR3 sequence is 15 residues long. Germline CDR1 is KGHDR and CDR2 is SFDVKD. The V end was cut by 0 bases, the J end by 0 bases, with 5 bases between.

This rearrangement joins TRBV3-1 to TRBJ2-1, with 9 positions matching TRBD2. This CDR3 spans 13 amino acids. Germline CDR1 LGHDT, CDR2 YNNKEL (reference sequence). Unmatched junction bases numbered 1, after V lost 0 bases and J lost 10 bases. DNA for the CDR3: TGTGCCAGCAGCCAAGATGGGACTAGCGAGCAGTTCTTC. This gives the protein CASSQDGTSEQFF.

This clonotype was seen repeatedly, ten times or more. The gene calls are TRBV20-1 and TRBJ1-6; D gene ambiguous. CDR3 size: 14 residues. Germline V CDR1 and CDR2: DFQATT, SNEGSKA (reference sequence). Trimming cost V 6 bases and J 9 bases, with 18 bases left between them. This CDR3 reads CSAYPPGGGSPLHF. CDR3 nucleotides: TGCAGTGCATACCCCCCCGGTGGTGGTTCACCCCTCCACTTT.

This clonotype was seen only a few times. This chain connects TRBV20-1 to TRBJ1-1, with D tentatively TRBD1 (6 bases). Germline CDR1 is DFQATT and CDR2 is SNEGSKA (reference sequence). V gave up 0 bases and J gave up 3 bases, with 8 bases separating them. The length of the CDR3 is 13 residues. The CDR3 bases are TGCAGTGCTAGAGACGGGGGCTACACTGAAGCTTTCTTT. The encoded protein is CSARDGGYTEAFF.

The sample holds many counts of this clonotype. V is TRBV20-1 and J is TRBJ2-3; perhaps TRBD1 as D (6 bases). CDR1 and CDR2 from the germline V gene are DFQATT and SNEGSKA (reference sequence). The V and J ends lost 5 bases and 2 bases respectively, with 11 bases between them. The CDR3 has 13 amino acids. The CDR3 region has the DNA TGCAGTGCTTCGACAGGTATCACAGATACGCAGTATTTT. It encodes CSASTGITDTQYF.

The chain carries TRBV11-3 and TRBJ2-4, with TRBD1 matching 8 bases. The CDR3 spans 15 residues. The germline V gene encodes CDR1 SGHNT and CDR2 YENEEA. The V gene end was trimmed by 5 bases and the J gene end by 5 bases; junction bases not matched to a gene: 8. The DNA of the CDR3 is TGTGCCAGCAGCCCCCGGACAGGGCTTGAAAACATTCAGTACTTC. This sequence encodes CASSPRTGLENIQYF.

This chain links TRBV12-3 or TRBV12-4 with TRBJ1-5; D possibly corresponds to TRBD1 (5 bases). The CDR3 is 16 amino acids. The V end lost 6 bases, the J end lost 4 bases, and 19 bases lay between the germline ends. CDR3 in DNA: TGTGCCAGCAGCCGACGACGGGGGATGGGTAATCAGCCCCAGCATTTT. Translation gives CASSRRRGMGNQPQHF.

This clonotype showed up just a few times. The chain has TRBV12-3 or TRBV12-4 and TRBJ2-1, with TRBD2 matching over 7 bases. J gave up 7 bases and V 3 bases, and 12 bases lay outside the gene matches. The CDR3 runs to 16 residues. CDR3 loop: CASSLSLASTSNEQFF. CDR3 DNA: TGTGCCAGCAGTTTGTCACTAGCGTCCACGAGTAATGAGCAGTTCTTC.

This clonotype was observed many times. The gene calls are TRBV6-2 or TRBV6-3 and TRBJ2-3, with 9 bases identical to TRBD1. Germline trimming cut 8 bases from V and 2 bases from J; bases unmatched to any gene: 2. Germline V gives CDR1 MNHEY, CDR2 SVGEGT. This CDR3 is 13 amino acids long. CDR3 amino acids: CASRDRDTDTQYF. The CDR3 nucleotides read TGTGCCAGCCGGGACAGGGACACAGATACGCAGTATTTT.

The chain employs TRBV10-3 and TRBJ2-1, with 7 bases that match TRBD2. Trimming cost V 7 bases and J 1 base; bases outside gene matches: 4. The CDR3 totals 14 residues. Germline CDR1 reads ENHRY; CDR2 reads SYGVKD. The DNA of the CDR3 is TGTGCCATCACCGAGCGGGGTTCCTACAATGAGCAGTTCTTC. It codes for CAITERGSYNEQFF.

The rearrangement links TRBV7-9 to TRBJ2-7; D is unclear. The CDR3 runs to 12 residues. Trimming cost V 2 bases and J 6 bases, with 8 bases left between them. Germline V gene data show CDR1 as SEHNR and CDR2 as FQNEAQ (reference sequence). CDR3 sequence: CASSLMDPEQYF. The CDR3 bases are TGTGCCAGCAGCTTAATGGATCCCGAGCAGTACTTC.

This clonotype showed up just a few times. The rearrangement links TRBV29-1 to TRBJ2-1; D not resolved. Trimming pared 7 bases from V and 7 bases from J, leaving 11 bases between. Germline V gene data show CDR1 as SQVTM and CDR2 as ANQGSEA. This CDR3 contains 11 residues. In DNA, the CDR3 is TGCAGCGAGGGCCACGTAAATGAGCAGTTCTTC. Translating gives CSEGHVNEQFF.

This clonotype was picked up many times. The chain couples TRBV29-1 to TRBJ2-7; possible D gene TRBD1, 5 bases. This CDR3 comprises 13 residues. V was cut by 7 bases and J by 2 bases, with 15 bases left in between. Germline V gene lookup returns CDR1 SQVTM and CDR2 ANQGSEA. CDR3 in DNA: TGCAGCGGCCCTTTACAGGACCCCTACGAGCAGTACGTC. Its translation: CSGPLQDPYEQYV.

In its sample, this clonotype was seen a few times. The rearrangement joins TRBV19 to TRBJ2-1, with 9 bases identical to TRBD2. The junction had 3 bases not matched to a gene; V was cut back by 3 bases and J by 0 bases. Per the germline V gene, CDR1 is LNHDA and CDR2 is SQIVND (reference sequence). The CDR3 is 16 amino acids. The CDR3 here is CASSILTSGSYNEQFF. Here the CDR3 DNA reads TGTGCCAGTAGTATCTTGACTAGCGGCTCCTACAATGAGCAGTTCTTC.

The rearrangement links TRBV7-6 to TRBJ2-7, with a weak D call TRBD2 (6 bases). CDR1 SGHVS and CDR2 FNYEAQ come from the germline V gene. This CDR3 has 13 residues. Deletions cut 5 bases from V and 7 bases from J, with 15 bases between. The CDR3 reads CASSGGKTGEQYF. DNA for the CDR3: TGTGCCAGCAGCGGGGGGAAAACCGGAGAGCAGTACTTC.

As DNA, the CDR3 is TGTGCCAGCAGCCAACTCGACAGGGCCTATGGCTACACCTTC. It encodes CASSQLDRAYGYTF. The rearrangement joins TRBV12-3 or TRBV12-4 to TRBJ1-2, with 7 bases lining up with TRBD1. The CDR3 is 14 residues long. Trimming cost V 6 bases and J 4 bases; bases outside gene matches: 8.

Regarding this clonotype: One end of the junction varies from germline; a read error may be responsible. This chain uses TRBV11-2 with TRBJ2-6, with 7 bases lining up with TRBD1. The V gene's germline CDR1 is SGHAT and CDR2 FQNNGV. The CDR3 runs to 16 residues. DNA of the CDR3: TGTGCCAGCAGCCTAGAGGGGGCCGGTGGGGCCAACGTCCTGACTTTC. Its protein product is CASSLEGAGGANVLTF.

The table lists this clonotype with many counts. This chain connects TRBV3-1 to TRBJ2-2; D perhaps matches TRBD2 (5 bases). CDR1 and CDR2 from the germline V gene are LGHDT and YNNKEL (reference sequence). Trimming shortened V by 5 bases and J by 4 bases, and 17 bases separated the two germline ends. The CDR3 sequence is 16 residues long. The CDR3 DNA reads TGTGCCAGCAGCGAGGAAACTAGTTTCAGCACCGGGGAGCTGTTTTTT. It is translated as CASSEETSFSTGELFF.

This clonotype has just a few counts. DNA for the CDR3: TGTGCCAGCAGCCCTAGGGTGACTAGCGGGGGTTCACACACCGGGGAGCTGTTTTTT. Amino acids: CASSPRVTSGGSHTGELFF. The chain uses TRBV7-6 and TRBJ2-2, with 12 bases lining up with TRBD2. The CDR3 contains 19 residues. V shed 5 bases and J 3 bases; nucleotides not matched to a gene: 13. From germline, CDR1 is SGHVS and CDR2 FNYEAQ.

This clonotype was counted a few times. V gene TRBV5-6 combines with J gene TRBJ2-1; maybe TRBD1 (5 bases). V lost 1 base, J lost 9 bases, and 17 bases lay in between. In germline, CDR1 is SGHDT, CDR2 YYEEEE. CDR3 size: 15 residues. The CDR3 DNA sequence: TGTGCCAGCAGCTTGTACCTGCAGGGTTATGGTGAGCAGTTCTTC. Amino acids: CASSLYLQGYGEQFF.

The chain is built from TRBV15 and TRBJ2-2, with TRBD1 identical over 10 bases. The CDR3 has 17 residues. The ends lost 0 bases at V and 4 bases at J; junction bases unmatched: 5. Germline V CDR1 and CDR2: LNHNV, YYDKDF (reference sequence). In nucleotides, the CDR3 is TGTGCCACCAGCAGAGATCTAGGGACAGGGGCCACCGGGGAGCTGTTTTTT. Amino acids: CATSRDLGTGATGELFF.

This chain links TRBV6-5 with TRBJ2-1; no firm D call. Trimming removed 4 bases from V and 10 bases from J, with 8 bases in between. Germline V lookup: CDR1 MNHEY, CDR2 SVGAGI. The CDR3 sequence is 11 residues long. CDR3 in DNA: TGTGCCAGCAGTTTACGGCGGGAGCAGTTCTTC. This codes for CASSLRREQFF.

J is TRBJ1-6 and V is TRBV6-9, with a possible D match to TRBD1 (5 bases). Germline lookup yields CDR1 MNHGY and CDR2 SVAAGI. Trimming took 7 bases from V and 4 from J, leaving 26 bases between them. The CDR3 totals 19 residues. CDR3 in amino acids: CASKRGGRLSNRYNSPLHF. The CDR3 nucleotides read TGTGCCAGCAAAAGGGGAGGAAGGCTGAGTAATCGGTATAATTCACCCCTCCACTTT.

The gene calls are TRBV7-3 and TRBJ2-7; TRBD2 agrees at 9 bases. V dropped 7 bases and J dropped 5; count of bases not matched to a gene: 12. The length of the CDR3 is 15 residues. Germline assignment: CDR1 SGHTA and CDR2 FQGTGA. CDR3 loop: CASTNPGTSTHEQYF. As DNA, the CDR3 is TGTGCCAGCACAAATCCCGGGACTAGCACCCACGAGCAGTACTTC.